The rows below give T cell receptor beta chains drawn from one sample of a study of shared clonotypes between healthy human individuals. Produced via immunoSEQ multiplex PCR; TCRdb's table is partial and in-frame only. The data hold nearly 1 million clones, with about 80% observed a single time. The sequenced material came from memory CD4+ T cells sorted from blood. The receptor set was obtained from a man younger than 35 in good health. CDR3s include the opening cysteine and the closing phenylalanine or tryptophan. The order of the fields is D gene, clone size, V gene, J gene, CDR3 DNA, CDR3 protein. A D gene is named only where the DNA matches it firmly. Size values are once, few and many counts, or a class for expanded clones, and some rows have none.

>-|-|TRBV18|TRBJ1-6
TGTGCCAGCTCACCGGGGAGGGTGAATTCACCCCTCCACTTT
CASSPGRVNSPLHF
>TRBD2|-|TRBV10-3|TRBJ2-1
TGTGCCATCAGTGAGTCTGGGGCTAGGACTAGCGGACACAATGAGCAGTTCTTC
CAISESGARTSGHNEQFF
>TRBD1|-|TRBV7-2|TRBJ2-3
TGTGCCAGCAGCTTAGCACAGGGGGCAAATACGCAGTATTTT
CASSLAQGANTQYF
>-|few|TRBV11-3|TRBJ2-1
TGTGCCAGCAGCTTACCCGGGTCCGATGAGCAGTTCTTC
CASSLPGSDEQFF
>-|once|TRBV5-5|TRBJ2-3
TGTGCCAGCAGCCCCCTGTCATACCTTACACAAGATACGCAGTATTTT
CASSPLSYLTQDTQYF
>TRBD1|-|TRBV4-3|TRBJ1-5
TGCGCCAGCAGCCACCCCCGGGACAGGTTTAATCAGCCCCAGCATTTT
CASSHPRDRFNQPQHF
>-|many|TRBV6-5|TRBJ1-4
TGTGCCAGCAGTCGGACAGCCTTTAATGAAAAACTGTTTTTT
CASSRTAFNEKLFF
>-|-|TRBV5-4|TRBJ2-5
TGTGCCAGCAGCTTGAAGGACAAAGAGACCCAGTACTTC
CASSLKDKETQYF
>-|-|TRBV6-1|TRBJ1-6
TGTGCCAGCAGTGAAATAGGGCATAATTCACCCCTCCACTTT
CASSEIGHNSPLHF
>TRBD2|-|TRBV6-5|TRBJ2-7
TGTGCCAGCAGCCAGGGACTAGCGGGAAAACACGAGCAGTACTTC
CASSQGLAGKHEQYF
>TRBD1|-|TRBV10-3|TRBJ1-2
TGTGCCATCAGTGGGGGGACAGGGGACGGCTACACCTTC
CAISGGTGDGYTF
>-|-|TRBV27|TRBJ1-3
TGTGCCAGCAGTTTAAGAAGAAATGGAAACACCATATATTTT
CASSLRRNGNTIYF
>TRBD2|-|TRBV5-1|TRBJ2-3
TGCGCCAGCAGGTGGACTAGCGGAAGCACAGATACGCAGTATTTT
CASRWTSGSTDTQYF
>-|-|TRBV20-1|TRBJ2-1
TGCAGTGCTAGGTTTGATGAGCAGTTCTTC
CSARFDEQFF
>-|-|TRBV5-8|TRBJ1-3
TGTGCCAGCAGGTGGCGGGGCGGAAACACCATATATTTT
CASRWRGGNTIYF
>TRBD1|-|TRBV5-1|TRBJ1-1
TGCGCCAGCAGCCCGGGACAGGGCTCTAACACTGAAGCTTTCTTT
CASSPGQGSNTEAFF
>-|-|TRBV4-3|TRBJ2-2
TGCGCCAGCAGCCGGTCGCGGGAAATAACCGGGGAGCTGTTTTTT
CASSRSREITGELFF
>-|-|TRBV2|TRBJ2-1
TGTGCCAGCAGTGAAGCGGGCCTTTTTGACAATGAGCAGTTCTTC
CASSEAGLFDNEQFF
>TRBD2|-|TRBV4-3|TRBJ2-3
TGCGCCAGCAGCCAAGGAACTAGCGGGAGAACAGATACGCAGTATTTT
CASSQGTSGRTDTQYF
>-|-|TRBV5-6|TRBJ2-3
TGTGCCAGCAGCTTTGCCCTGGGGGGACACCACAATACAGATACGCAGTATTTT
CASSFALGGHHNTDTQYF
>-|-|TRBV2|TRBJ1-6
TGTGCCAGCACCCTAGATTCACCCCTCCACTTT
CASTLDSPLHF
>-|-|TRBV4-1|TRBJ2-1
TGCGCCAGCAGCCAAGATGCAGGCGGCTCCTACAATGAGCAGTTCTTC
CASSQDAGGSYNEQFF
>TRBD2|many|TRBV10-3|TRBJ2-7
TGTGCCATCAGTGAGCGTGGGGTTAGCGGGAGGACTACTTACGAGCAGTACTTC
CAISERGVSGRTTYEQYF
>TRBD1|-|TRBV30|TRBJ2-7
TGTGCCTGGAGTACCCCCCGGACAGGGTACTACGAGCAGTACTTC
CAWSTPRTGYYEQYF
>-|-|TRBV6-1|TRBJ1-6
TGTGCCAGCAGTGAAGCAGGGAATTCTGGTAATTCACCCCTCCACTTT
CASSEAGNSGNSPLHF
>-|-|TRBV6-5|TRBJ1-2
TGTGCCAGCAGTCTACAGGGCTACTATGGCTACACCTTC
CASSLQGYYGYTF
>-|few|TRBV6-1|TRBJ2-7
TGTGCCAGCAGTGAAGCGCAGGCAGCTACCTACGAGCAGTACTTC
CASSEAQAATYEQYF
>TRBD1|many|TRBV4-3|TRBJ2-7
TGCGCCAGCAGCCAAGAATGGGGACAGTTCTCCTACGAGCAGTACTTC
CASSQEWGQFSYEQYF
>TRBD2|many|TRBV10-3|TRBJ2-2
TGTGCCATCAGTGGGGGACTAGCGGAGGGGGAGCTGTTTTTT
CAISGGLAEGELFF
>-|few|TRBV19|TRBJ2-3
TGTGCCAGTAGTATAGCCGTCCAAGGGTGGGATACGCAGTATTTT
CASSIAVQGWDTQYF
>-|-|TRBV2|TRBJ2-3
TGTGCCAGCTGTGACGGGGACACAGATACGCAGTATTTT
CASCDGDTDTQYF
>-|few|TRBV19|TRBJ1-4
TGTGCCAGTAAACGATGGGAGGCTAATGAAAAACTGTTTTTT
CASKRWEANEKLFF
>-|few|TRBV18|TRBJ2-6
TGTGCCAGCTCACCAGGCGGATCTGGGGCCAACGTCCTGACTTTC
CASSPGGSGANVLTF
>-|once|TRBV19|TRBJ2-6
TGTGCCAGTAGTGTCCCGCCGGGACATTCCTCTGGGGCCAACGTCCTGACTTTC
CASSVPPGHSSGANVLTF
>-|-|TRBV29-1|TRBJ2-5
TGCAGCGGTACCAGGGGTGGGGGACAAGAGACCCAGTACTTC
CSGTRGGGQETQYF
>TRBD1|-|TRBV2|TRBJ2-1
TGTGCCAGCAGCGTGGACAGGGGGGGCTACAATGAGCAGTTCTTC
CASSVDRGGYNEQFF
>TRBD1|-|TRBV29-1|TRBJ1-4
TGCAGCGTGGCCTCACAGGGGATTAATGAAAAACTGTTTTTT
CSVASQGINEKLFF
>TRBD1|many|TRBV4-1|TRBJ1-4
TGCGCCAGCAGCCATAGACAGGGTCAGGAAAAACTGTTTTTT
CASSHRQGQEKLFF
>-|few|TRBV30|TRBJ1-3
TGTGCCTGGAGTGTCAGACGATTCTCTGGAAACACCATATATTTT
CAWSVRRFSGNTIYF
>TRBD2|once|TRBV6-6|TRBJ2-5
TGTGCCAGCAGTTACGCCCCTGGGCGGGAGGGGGAGACCCAGTACTTC
CASSYAPGREGETQYF
>-|-|TRBV7-2|TRBJ1-2
TGTGCCAGCAGCGGATATAAGCAGAATGGCTACACCTTC
CASSGYKQNGYTF
>-|-|TRBV10-3|TRBJ1-1
TGTGCCAGCTCCCGGGGGCAGGGCACTGAAGCTTTCTTT
CASSRGQGTEAFF